This T cell receptor (beta chain) was identified in a study of T cell responses to AZD1222 COVID-19 vaccine. Notes on the study in general: Breadth and depth of Spike-specific TCRs rose after two AZD1222 doses.

Libraries were prepared by immunoSEQ multiplex PCR; TCRdb keeps only in-frame clonotypes and omits some of them. The sample includes roughly 50,000 clones, 70% to 80% of them seen just once. Germline V gene sequence: CDR1 SGHVS, CDR2 FQNEAQ. J was trimmed by 0 bases and V by 6 bases; bases with no gene match: 12. There are 17 residues in the CDR3. As concerns this clone: Antigen: not known.

Sample: peripheral blood, taken on day 0 of AZD1222 vaccination. The rearrangement uses TRBV7-8 and TRBJ2-3; TRBD1 agrees at 7 bases. This sequence originates from an adult in good health. The CDR3 sequence: CASRHTGASMSTDTQYF. In DNA form, the CDR3 reads TGTGCCAGCAGACACACAGGGGCTAGCATGAGCACAGATACGCAGTATTTT.